The present T cell receptor beta chain was sequenced within a study of cytomegalovirus exposure and HLA in healthy donors. Overall study findings and caveats: Earlier results showed most TCR beta V segments being productive about 87% or about 30% of the time. CMV serostatus was the only immune exposure information that was available. By HLA locus, TCR association rates varied in a later analysis, with DRB1 showing the most and HLA-C the fewest. TCR beta sequences reportedly predicted most subjects' HLA-A and HLA-B alleles accurately.

Concerning this clone itself: No antigen is known for it.

The PCR made use of 60 Vbeta and 13 Jbeta primers. TCRdb keeps only in-frame clones here, not all; method: immunoSEQ multiplex PCR. The data hold fewer than 250,000 clones, with just under 75% observed a single time. The V gene's germline CDR1 is SGHRS and CDR2 YFSETQ. This CDR3 has 13 amino acids. This clonotype was sampled from a woman aged 25-40 years in good health and CMV-seropositive. Specimen: PBMCs. This chain joins TRBV5-1 and TRBJ2-5; 9 bases agree with TRBD1. The J call may not be correct, given that the DNA end is closer to TRBJ2-7. The CDR3 region is CASIATGGHEQYF. DNA of the CDR3: TGCGCCAGCATCGCAACAGGGGGCCACGAGCAGTACTTC.